What follows are 31 T cell receptor beta chains derived from one specimen sequenced in a study of post-analysis software for immune sequencing data. General study points: TRBV5-6, TRBV5-1 and TRBV20-1 were among 4 or 5 TRBV segments more frequent in patients than controls.

No antigens are known for them. The TCR beta cDNA libraries contained unique molecular identifiers. TCRdb reprocessed the PCR reads with MiXCR, giving one entry per CDR3 protein. The sample holds 600,000 to 700,000 distinct CDR3 sequences; 59% are singletons and the top ten take approximately 11%. The sequencing input was blood. These receptors were collected from a girl aged 2 to 9 with multiple sclerosis.

This clonotype appeared a few times. This rearrangement joins TRBV11-1 to TRBJ2-1, with D possibly being TRBD2 (5 bases). The CDR3 extends over 16 amino acids. Deletions cut 3 bases from V and 5 bases from J, with 17 bases between. Germline CDR1 and CDR2: SGHAT and FQDESV (reference sequence). The CDR3 DNA is TGTGCCAGCAGCTTCTACCGGGGATTCCTTAACAATGAGCAGTTCTTC. Translating it yields CASSFYRGFLNNEQFF. Looking up the rest from reference TRBV11-1 and TRBJ2-1 gives the full variable domain: EAEVAQSPRYKITEKSQAVAFWCDPISGHATLYWYRQILGQGPELLVQFQDESVVDDSQLPKDRFSAERLKGVDSTLKIQPAELGDSAMYLCASSFYRGFLNNEQFFGPGTRLTVL.

Written as DNA, the CDR3 is TGTGCCAGCAGCGCCCAACAGGGAACATTTGGCTACACCTTC. It encodes CASSAQQGTFGYTF. The chain is built from TRBV2 and TRBJ1-2, with a weak D call TRBD1 (6 bases). V lost 6 bases and J 7 bases, leaving 18 bases between the germline ends. Germline loops: CDR1 SNHLY, CDR2 FYNNEI. The CDR3 has 14 amino acids.

This clonotype was seen only a few times. This chain's CDR3 is CASSLQPTPYEQYF. The CDR3 DNA reads as TGTGCCAGCAGTTTACAGCCTACTCCCTACGAGCAGTACTTC. The chain combines TRBV27 with TRBJ2-7, with D hard to call. The CDR3 has 14 residues. Germline values: CDR1 MNHEY, CDR2 SMNVEV (reference sequence). V lost 2 bases, J lost 2 bases, and 10 bases lay in between.

This clonotype appeared a few times. The J gene is TRBJ2-1, the V gene TRBV20-1; 7 nucleotides line up with TRBD2. Unmatched junction bases numbered 11, after V lost 0 bases and J lost 6 bases. The CDR3 runs to 16 residues. Germline V gene sequence: CDR1 DFQATT, CDR2 SNEGSKA (reference sequence). The CDR3, as DNA: TGCAGTGCTAGAGATCCGGCTAGCGGACTACCCAATGAGCAGTTCTTC. Residues: CSARDPASGLPNEQFF.

This clonotype was observed a few times. The gene calls are TRBV6-6 and TRBJ2-3; D is undetermined. The length of the CDR3 is 12 residues. V shed 4 bases and J shed 9 bases, with 11 bases lying between them. The germline CDR1 and CDR2 sequences are MNHNY and SVGAGI (reference sequence). The CDR3 protein is CASSSTTGTQYF. In DNA, the CDR3 is TGTGCCAGCAGTTCCACTACGGGCACGCAGTATTTT.

The chain combines TRBV20-1 with TRBJ1-2; the match to TRBD1 covers 8 bases. Germline trimming cut 0 bases from V and 8 bases from J; bases unmatched to any gene: 17. CDR1 is DFQATT, CDR2 SNEGSKA, per germline (reference sequence). The CDR3 spans 17 residues. The CDR3 sequence: CSARDLTLAQGAEGYTF. DNA of the CDR3: TGCAGTGCTAGAGATCTGACTCTCGCCCAGGGGGCGGAGGGCTACACCTTC.

In nucleotides, the CDR3 is TGTGCCAGCAGTTACTCCGGGACTAGCGGTAACACAGATACGCAGTATTTT. The encoded protein is CASSYSGTSGNTDTQYF. The V call is TRBV6-6, the J call TRBJ2-3; 11 positions agree with TRBD2. This CDR3 contains 17 residues. V gave up 0 bases and J gave up 2 bases; unmatched junction bases: 4. Germline CDR1 MNHNY, CDR2 SVGAGI (reference sequence).

In this sample, this clonotype turned up once. V usage is TRBV5-1 and J usage is TRBJ1-1, with 7 bases fitting TRBD1. Germline V gene lookup returns CDR1 SGHRS and CDR2 YFSETQ. The length of the CDR3 is 14 residues. Trimming at V came to 4 bases and at J to 5 bases, leaving 8 bases not matched to a gene. This CDR3 reads CASSPRARGTEAFF. The CDR3 coding sequence is TGCGCCAGCAGCCCCCGGGCCAGGGGGACTGAAGCTTTCTTT.

The rearrangement joins TRBV12-3 or TRBV12-4 to TRBJ2-3; D unresolved. The CDR3 covers 13 residues. V lost 0 bases and J 5 bases, leaving 6 bases between the germline ends. The CDR3 loop is CASSLAIVDTQYF. The CDR3 region has the DNA TGTGCCAGCAGTTTAGCGATAGTAGATACGCAGTATTTT.

This rearrangement joins TRBV20-1 to TRBJ2-7, with D perhaps TRBD1 (6 bases). Germline-derived CDR1 and CDR2 are DFQATT and SNEGSKA (reference sequence). The CDR3 totals 15 residues. V was cut by 3 bases and J by 3 bases, with 18 bases left in between. The CDR3 spells CSASLHQGQLYEQYF. The CDR3 DNA reads TGCAGTGCTAGCTTGCATCAAGGACAGCTCTACGAGCAGTACTTC.

The chain is built from TRBV20-1 and TRBJ2-1; a possible D gene is TRBD2 (7 bases). Germline CDR1 DFQATT, CDR2 SNEGSKA (reference sequence). Deletions cut 0 bases from V and 10 bases from J, with 10 bases between. This CDR3 contains 12 residues. The CDR3 region has the DNA TGCAGTGCTAGAGATCGGGGGGCGGAGCAGTTCTTC. Protein: CSARDRGAEQFF.

This clonotype was found a few times. V gene TRBV9 combines with J gene TRBJ1-2, with 8 bases lining up with TRBD1. CDR1 is SGDLS and CDR2 is YYNGEE in the germline V gene. This CDR3 comprises 14 residues. With 7 bases clipped from V and 3 bases from J, the junction kept 8 bases outside the gene matches. In DNA form, the CDR3 reads TGTGCCAGCGGGGGGGCAGGGGGCTACTATGGCTACACCTTC. Its protein product is CASGGAGGYYGYTF. Variable domain in full (rest from reference TRBV9 and TRBJ1-2): DSGVTQTPKHLITATGQRVTLRCSPRSGDLSVYWYQQSLDQGLQFLIQYYNGEERAKGNILERFSAQQFPDLHSELNLSSLELGDSALYFCASGGAGGYYGYTFGSGTRLTVV.

The chain has TRBV20-1 and TRBJ2-3, with D unclear. The V and J ends lost 3 bases and 1 base respectively, with 14 bases between them. The CDR3 covers 15 residues. The germline V gene encodes CDR1 DFQATT and CDR2 SNEGSKA (reference sequence). As DNA, the CDR3 is TGCAGTGCTAGCGGTGGCGCCGGACGCACAGATACGCAGTATTTT. Protein product: CSASGGAGRTDTQYF.

The CDR3 DNA is TGCGCCAGCAGCCAAGATGCAGCAGGGGCATATGGCTACACCTTC. Protein: CASSQDAAGAYGYTF. V gene TRBV4-1 combines with J gene TRBJ1-2; D possibly corresponds to TRBD1 (6 bases). The CDR3 loop spans 15 amino acids. Germline assignment: CDR1 MGHRA and CDR2 YSYEKL. The germline V and J ends were trimmed by 0 bases and 5 bases, with 13 bases remaining between them.

This chain links TRBV7-2 with TRBJ2-5; TRBD2 aligns across 10 bases. V was clipped by 2 bases and J by 13 bases; unmatched bases: 10. Germline loops: CDR1 SGHTA, CDR2 FQGNSA. This CDR3 is built from 14 residues. The CDR3 DNA reads as TGTGCCAGCAGCTTATTCCAGCGGGAGGGCCGTACGTACTTC. Protein product: CASSLFQREGRTYF.

Concerning this clonotype itself: The junction departs from the called germline gene at one end, perhaps through a read error. The CDR3 is CASSRTQTSYEQYF. Written as DNA, the CDR3 is TGCGCCAGCAGCCGGACACAAACTTCCTACGAACAGTACTTC. V usage is TRBV5-1 and J usage is TRBJ2-7; a weak D match, TRBD1 (5 bases). From germline, CDR1 is SGHRS and CDR2 YFSETQ. This CDR3 has 14 residues.

The V call is TRBV7-9, the J call TRBJ2-5, with TRBD1 matching 8 bases. In germline, CDR1 is SEHNR, CDR2 FQNEAQ (reference sequence). The CDR3 contains 14 residues. J was trimmed by 5 bases and V by 5 bases; bases with no gene match: 7. Here the CDR3 DNA reads TGTGCCAGCAGCCCCCGGACAGGGTGGGAGACCCAGTACTTC. Residues: CASSPRTGWETQYF.

This rearrangement joins TRBV5-1 to TRBJ2-1; 7 bases are shared with TRBD1. With 4 bases clipped from V and 10 bases from J, the junction kept 11 bases outside the gene matches. The CDR3 is made up of 14 amino acids. Germline V gene sequence: CDR1 SGHRS, CDR2 YFSETQ. CDR3 nucleotides: TGCGCCAGCAGCAACCCCGACAGGGCCTACGAGCAGTTCTTC. It codes for CASSNPDRAYEQFF.

This chain joins TRBV6-1 and TRBJ1-5; D call uncertain. V lost 2 bases, J lost 0 bases, and 11 bases lay in between. Germline V gene data show CDR1 as MNHNS and CDR2 as SASEGT. This CDR3 comprises 16 residues. CDR3: CASSERRVNSNQPQHF. In DNA form, the CDR3 reads TGTGCCAGCAGTGAAAGGAGGGTCAATAGCAATCAGCCCCAGCATTTT.

The chain links TRBV3-1 to TRBJ1-2; 7 bases match TRBD1. The V and J ends lost 4 bases and 8 bases, in that order; junction bases with no gene match: 19. CDR1 and CDR2 from the germline V gene are LGHDT and YNNKEL (reference sequence). This CDR3 spans 17 amino acids. This chain's CDR3 is CASSLLIGARGEDGYTF. CDR3 DNA: TGTGCCAGCAGCCTCCTGATAGGGGCCAGGGGGGAAGACGGCTACACCTTC.

This chain links TRBV24-1 with TRBJ1-5, with a weak D call TRBD1 (6 bases). Germline V gene sequence: CDR1 KGHDR, CDR2 SFDVKD. This CDR3 region has 17 residues. Trimming stripped 4 bases from V and 4 bases from J, with 19 bases between. DNA of the CDR3: TGTGCCACCAGTGACCCTAACCATACCGGGACAAATCAGCCCCAGCATTTT. Encoded protein: CATSDPNHTGTNQPQHF.

V is TRBV20-1 and J is TRBJ2-2, with 9 bases aligning to TRBD1. This CDR3 comprises 19 residues. The V and J ends lost 3 bases and 0 bases, in that order; junction bases with no gene match: 14. Per germline, CDR1 DFQATT and CDR2 SNEGSKA (reference sequence). The CDR3 DNA reads TGCAGTGCTAGGGAGGGACAGGGAGCCGATTATTCGAACACCGGGGAGCTGTTTTTT. Protein: CSAREGQGADYSNTGELFF.

This chain connects TRBV18 to TRBJ1-4; D might be TRBD1 (5 bases). V dropped 3 bases and J dropped 4 bases, with 6 bases sitting between them. Germline CDR1 reads KGHSH; CDR2 reads LQKENI. CDR3 length equals 13 residues. CDR3 region: CASSPTVNEKLFF. DNA of the CDR3: TGTGCCAGCTCACCGACAGTTAATGAAAAACTGTTTTTT. Filled out from reference TRBV18 and TRBJ1-4, the complete variable domain reads NAGVMQNPRHLVRRRGQEARLRCSPMKGHSHVYWYRQLPEEGLKFMVYLQKENIIDESGMPKERFSAEFPKEGPSILRIQQVVRGDSAAYFCASSPTVNEKLFFGSGTQLSVL.

This sequence joins TRBV29-1 and TRBJ2-1; the D gene is possibly TRBD1 (6 bases). This CDR3 comprises 14 residues. CDR1 and CDR2 from the germline V gene are SQVTM and ANQGSEA. Trimming removed 2 bases from V and 6 bases from J, with 14 bases in between. CDR3 DNA sequence: TGCAGCGTTGAAAGATACAGGGCCAGCAATGAGCAGTTCTTC. It is translated as CSVERYRASNEQFF.

V is TRBV7-2 and J is TRBJ2-3, with 11 bases identical to TRBD2. V was pared by 3 bases and J by 4 bases, with 3 bases of the junction left unmatched. Germline loops: CDR1 SGHTA, CDR2 FQGNSA. The CDR3 has 15 residues. CDR3: CASSFSGGAADTQYF. The CDR3 DNA reads as TGTGCCAGCAGCTTTAGCGGGGGGGCTGCAGATACGCAGTATTTT.

This clonotype was counted only a few times. The chain uses TRBV20-1 and TRBJ2-3; 10 positions agree with TRBD2. The length of the CDR3 is 15 residues. Germline loops: CDR1 DFQATT, CDR2 SNEGSKA (reference sequence). Losses at the gene ends were 2 bases for V and 6 bases for J; bases not matched to a gene: 8. CDR3 nucleotides: TGCAGTGCTAGATCGACTAGCGGGCGTGGGGATACGCAGTATTTT. Translated, it gives CSARSTSGRGDTQYF.

The chain carries TRBV6-1 and TRBJ1-1; tentatively, D is TRBD1 (6 bases). Germline V gives CDR1 MNHNS, CDR2 SASEGT. This CDR3 contains 16 residues. V lost 0 bases and J lost 3, with 14 bases in between. The CDR3 sequence: CASSEARGARYTEAFF. CDR3 bases: TGTGCCAGCAGTGAAGCACGGGGGGCGCGGTACACTGAAGCTTTCTTT.

A word on this clonotype: Germline is not matched at one junction end, which may reflect a read error. The chain is built from TRBV13 and TRBJ2-3; 9 bases fit TRBD2. The germline gives CDR1 PRHDT, CDR2 FYEKMQ (reference sequence). The CDR3 length is 19 residues. The DNA of the CDR3 is TGTGCCGGCAGCTTACATGTAGCGGGAGTGCTGTTTGGCACAGATACGCAGTATTTT. It codes for CAGSLHVAGVLFGTDTQYF.

V usage is TRBV7-2 and J usage is TRBJ2-5; no clear D. The end of the DNA aligns better with TRBJ2-7, so the J call may be wrong. CDR1 and CDR2 from the germline V gene are SGHTA and FQGNSA. The CDR3 is 13 amino acids. Written as DNA, the CDR3 is TGTGCCAGCAGCTTAAGAATCGGCTCCGAGCAGTACTTC. Amino acid sequence: CASSLRIGSEQYF.

The chain employs TRBV3-1 and TRBJ2-7; D might be TRBD2 (7 bases). The J call may be mistaken, given a closer DNA end match to TRBJ2-5. The CDR3 consists of 16 residues. Germline CDR1 reads LGHDT; CDR2 reads YNNKEL (reference sequence). CDR3 sequence (DNA): TGTGCCAGCAGCCGAAGTTTTGGGGGGGCGGGAGAGACCCAGTACTTC. The encoded protein is CASSRSFGGAGETQYF.

This clonotype came up once. The V call is TRBV5-1, the J call TRBJ2-1; 11 positions agree with TRBD2. The V and J ends lost 4 bases and 4 bases, in that order; junction bases with no gene match: 7. The germline V gene has CDR1 SGHRS and CDR2 YFSETQ. The CDR3 sequence is 16 residues long. Here the CDR3 reads CASSGNSGGAYNEQFF. The CDR3 region has the DNA TGCGCCAGCAGCGGAAATAGCGGGGGGGCTTACAATGAGCAGTTCTTC.